This T cell receptor beta chain was captured by sequencing in a study of regulatory T cells in long-lasting Graves disease. Many counts were recorded for this clonotype. The target antigen is unknown. HTBI primers from iRepertoire and Arm-PCR of CDR3 regions yielded the TCR beta libraries. TCRdb processed the multiplex PCR reads anew with MiXCR; each CDR3 protein has one entry. The profile shows roughly 260,000 distinct CDR3 sequences, about 20% of them singletons. The CDR3 length is 15 residues. CDR1 SNHLY and CDR2 FYNNEI come from the germline V gene. V was cut by 5 bases and J by 3 bases, with 13 bases left in between. Findings of the study overall: Among persistent patients, a larger number of public clonotypes were shared (about 2,800) than among newly diagnosed patients (roughly 1,000).

Time point specified: newly diagnosed GD, antithyroid drugs for less than 3 months. Isolated PBMC RNA provided the starting material for the TCR library. This same sample was also taken into another study, of T cells in Graves' hyperthyroidism and ophthalmopathy. That source reports: Ophthalmopathy stood apart from stable hyperthyroidism in a 13 V-J model.

The sequencing here drew on peripheral blood mononuclear cells (PBMCs), taken at new diagnosis, from a patient treated with antithyroid drugs. This chain uses TRBV2 with TRBJ1-4; possible D gene TRBD1, 5 bases. The clonotype originates from a woman in her 30s with Graves disease. The CDR3 DNA is TGTGCCAGCAGTAGGGAGGGGATGGCTAATGAAAAACTGTTTTTT. Translating gives CASSREGMANEKLFF.